The clone carrying this T cell receptor beta chain occurred once. This record comes from a study of shared clonotypes between healthy human individuals. Per the germline V gene, CDR1 is ENHRY and CDR2 is SYGVKD. The CDR3 consists of 15 residues. Germline trimming cut 6 bases from V and 2 bases from J; bases unmatched to any gene: 6. Clones were read by immunoSEQ multiplex PCR, and TCRdb kept only the in-frame ones, dropping some. The table includes about 1.5 million clones, 95% to 99% detected once. Sequenced sample: naive CD4+ T cells sorted from blood. Specified subset: CD45RA+ positively selected. The chain is built from TRBV10-3 and TRBJ1-5, with TRBD1 matching over 8 bases. The clonotype comes from a man in his thirties or forties in good health. This chain's CDR3 is CAISPDREGNQPQHF. Here the CDR3 DNA reads TGTGCCATCAGCCCGGACAGGGAGGGCAATCAGCCCCAGCATTTT.